These 24 T cell receptor beta chains share one sample of origin, sequenced in a study of blood T cell repertoires in COVID-19. Assay: immunoSEQ multiplex PCR; the TCRdb copy retains only in-frame clones and omits some. The table includes under 150,000 clones, roughly 86% detected once. The material sequenced was peripheral blood. The receptors originated from a woman aged 50 to 65 who had recovered from COVID-19.

This chain links TRBV3-1 (or the pseudogene TRBV3-2) with TRBJ2-7; 11 bases are a match to TRBD2. V was clipped by 3 bases and J by 5 bases; unmatched bases: 3. CDR1 LGHDT and CDR2 YNNKEL come from the germline V gene (reference sequence). The CDR3 runs 14 residues. CDR3 amino acids: CASSQGLAVHEQYF. The CDR3 DNA follows: TGTGCCAGCAGCCAGGGACTAGCGGTCCACGAGCAGTACTTC.

V usage is TRBV27 and J usage is TRBJ2-3, with TRBD1 identical over 8 bases. The CDR3 totals 18 residues. Looked up from germline, CDR1 is MNHEY and CDR2 is SMNVEV (reference sequence). Trimming removed 7 bases from V and 0 bases from J; junction bases left unmatched: 15. DNA for the CDR3: TGTGCCAGCAAACCCCGATCCGGGACAGGCTCTAGCACAGATACGCAGTATTTT. This gives the protein CASKPRSGTGSSTDTQYF.

The V and J genes are TRBV9 and TRBJ1-3; D is uncertain. Germline values: CDR1 SGDLS, CDR2 YYNGEE. This CDR3 has 15 amino acids. Trimming pared 1 base from V and 4 bases from J, leaving 12 bases between. CDR3: CASSVWGGSGNTIYF. The CDR3, as DNA: TGTGCCAGCAGCGTATGGGGAGGTTCGGGAAACACCATATATTTT.

This clone has a count of ten or more. This rearrangement joins TRBV3-1 (or the pseudogene TRBV3-2) to TRBJ2-3; a weak D match, TRBD1 (5 bases). Trimming left V 1 base short and J 3 bases short, with 11 bases between. This CDR3 region has 15 residues. Germline-derived CDR1 and CDR2 are LGHDT and YNNKEL (reference sequence). The DNA for the CDR3 is TGTGCCAGCAGCCAAGGGGGCTCTTGGACAGATACGCAGTATTTT. It encodes CASSQGGSWTDTQYF.

This chain connects TRBV5-1 to TRBJ1-2; D gene uncertain. Deletions cut 2 bases from V and 0 bases from J, with 11 bases between. The V gene's germline CDR1 is SGHRS and CDR2 YFSETQ. The CDR3 contains 15 residues. The CDR3 coding sequence is TGCGCCAGCAGCTTACAAATGTTTTCTAACTATGGCTACACCTTC. Translated: CASSLQMFSNYGYTF.

This chain uses TRBV29-1 with TRBJ2-3, with a possible D match to TRBD1 (6 bases). V shed 7 bases and J shed 0 bases, with 14 bases lying between them. This CDR3 has 14 amino acids. Germline CDR1 SQVTM, CDR2 ANQGSEA. The CDR3 loop is CSARQGRSTDTQYF. CDR3 nucleotides: TGCAGCGCCCGGCAGGGGCGAAGCACAGATACGCAGTATTTT.

The J gene is TRBJ2-1, the V gene TRBV7-8, with D possibly TRBD1 on 5 matching bases. The CDR3 loop spans 13 amino acids. Looked up from germline, CDR1 is SGHVS and CDR2 is FQNEAQ. The V and J ends lost 1 base and 12 bases respectively, with 13 bases between them. The CDR3 region has the DNA TGTGCCAGCAGCTTAGGGGGCAGTAAGAGGCAGTTCTTC. This gives the protein CASSLGGSKRQFF. The whole variable domain, filled in from reference TRBV7-8 and TRBJ2-1, reads GAGVSQSPRYKVAKRGQDVALRCDPISGHVSLFWYQQALGQGPEFLTYFQNEAQLDKSGLPSDRFFAERPEGSVSTLKIQRTQQEDSAVYLCASSLGGSKRQFFGPGTRLTVL.

The chain employs TRBV6-5 and TRBJ2-7; TRBD1 matches 7 bases. There are 13 residues in the CDR3. Germline assignment: CDR1 MNHEY and CDR2 SVGAGI. J lost 3 bases, V lost 9 bases, and 8 bases had no gene match. As DNA, the CDR3 is TGTGCCAGTAGGGGGCAGGGGATCTACGAGCAGTACTTC. It translates to CASRGQGIYEQYF.

The rearrangement uses TRBV9 and TRBJ1-5; 7 bases line up with TRBD1. Germline V gene data show CDR1 as SGDLS and CDR2 as YYNGEE. J lost 0 bases, V lost 4 bases, and 4 bases had no gene match. The CDR3 contains 15 residues. In DNA form, the CDR3 reads TGTGCCAGCAGCTTGCAGGGGGATAGCAATCAGCCCCAGCATTTT. It specifies CASSLQGDSNQPQHF. Using reference TRBV9 and TRBJ1-5 for the parts outside the CDR3, the full variable domain is DSGVTQTPKHLITATGQRVTLRCSPRSGDLSVYWYQQSLDQGLQFLIQYYNGEERAKGNILERFSAQQFPDLHSELNLSSLELGDSALYFCASSLQGDSNQPQHFGDGTRLSIL.

This clone was picked up one time. V gene TRBV19 combines with J gene TRBJ2-7, with 9 bases matching TRBD1. The germline V gene has CDR1 LNHDA and CDR2 SQIVND (reference sequence). CDR3 length equals 15 residues. The trim removed 7 bases at V and 5 bases at J, leaving 12 bases unmatched. The CDR3 spells CASTLSGTGRHEQYF. CDR3 DNA: TGTGCCAGTACTCTTTCCGGGACAGGGAGACACGAGCAGTACTTC.

The chain uses TRBV27 and TRBJ2-5; the match to TRBD2 covers 12 bases. The germline CDR1 and CDR2 sequences are MNHEY and SMNVEV (reference sequence). The CDR3 length is 17 residues. Germline trimming cut 4 bases from V and 7 bases from J; bases unmatched to any gene: 13. CDR3 DNA: TGTGCCAGCAGTTCTTGGACTAGCGGGGAGGGGTATGCGACCCAGTACTTC. Translating gives CASSSWTSGEGYATQYF.

This clone appeared a single time. Written as DNA, the CDR3 is TGTGCCAGCAGCAAAGTAGGGCAGGGGTGTGCTGAAGCTTTCTTT. Translating gives CASSKVGQGCAEAFF. The chain has TRBV21-1 and TRBJ1-1; TRBD1 reflects the table's D call only, with no check against the DNA. TRBV21-1 is designated a pseudogene. The CDR3 consists of 15 residues.

The chain combines TRBV7-8 with TRBJ2-6; 9 bases are a match to TRBD1. Germline V lookup: CDR1 SGHVS, CDR2 FQNEAQ. The CDR3 loop spans 18 amino acids. The J segment lost 0 bases and the V segment lost 5 bases, leaving 8 bases of the junction unmatched. The CDR3 coding sequence is TGTGCCAGCAGCCTTAGGTGGGACAGGGACTCTGGGGCCAACGTCCTGACTTTC. Protein product: CASSLRWDRDSGANVLTF. The full variable domain, with the rest looked up from reference TRBV7-8 and TRBJ2-6, is GAGVSQSPRYKVAKRGQDVALRCDPISGHVSLFWYQQALGQGPEFLTYFQNEAQLDKSGLPSDRFFAERPEGSVSTLKIQRTQQEDSAVYLCASSLRWDRDSGANVLTFGAGSRLTVL.

The chain has TRBV2 and TRBJ1-2, with a weak D call TRBD1 (5 bases). In germline, CDR1 is SNHLY, CDR2 FYNNEI. The V end was cut by 6 bases, the J end by 4 bases, with 9 bases between. The CDR3 contains 12 residues. For the CDR3, the DNA is TGTGCCAGCAGGGACATGAGCTATGGCTACACCTTC. Translating it yields CASRDMSYGYTF.

The V and J genes are TRBV5-4 and TRBJ2-1; D is possibly TRBD1 (5 bases). Trimming left V 0 bases short and J 1 base short, with 11 bases between. The V gene's germline CDR1 is SGHNT and CDR2 YYREEE (reference sequence). This CDR3 has 16 residues. The CDR3 sequence: CASSLGGGASYNEQFF. The CDR3, as DNA: TGTGCCAGCAGCTTGGGGGGCGGTGCTTCCTACAATGAGCAGTTCTTC.

The chain is built from TRBV18 and TRBJ1-6, with D possibly matching TRBD1 (6 bases). V lost 2 bases and J 7 bases, leaving 12 bases between the germline ends. Germline loops: CDR1 KGHSH, CDR2 LQKENI. The CDR3 is 15 amino acids. DNA of the CDR3: TGTGCCAGCTCACCAGTCACAGGGCTGAATTCACCCCTCCACTTT. Protein sequence: CASSPVTGLNSPLHF.

V gene TRBV24-1 combines with J gene TRBJ1-2; 8 positions agree with TRBD1. The CDR3 sequence is 14 residues long. Unmatched junction bases numbered 8, after V lost 4 bases and J lost 8 bases. Germline CDR1 is KGHDR and CDR2 is SFDVKD. The CDR3 region has the DNA TGTGCCACCAGTGACCCAGGGGGCGCTGGGGGCTACACCTTC. As protein: CATSDPGGAGGYTF.

This chain joins TRBV3-1 (or the pseudogene TRBV3-2) and TRBJ2-5; D ambiguous. CDR1 and CDR2 (germline): LGHDT, YNNKEL (reference sequence). V was cut by 3 bases and J by 4 bases, with 9 bases left in between. CDR3 length: 13 residues. The CDR3 protein is CASSQGPPETQYF. The DNA of the CDR3 is TGTGCCAGCAGCCAGGGCCCACCAGAGACCCAGTACTTC.

V is TRBV10-2 and J is TRBJ2-5, with TRBD2 as a possible D gene (6 bases). The CDR3 has 14 amino acids. CDR1 WSHSY and CDR2 SAAADI come from the germline V gene. V lost 2 bases, J lost 3 bases, and 10 bases lay in between. The CDR3 sequence: CASSEVPGEETQYF. The CDR3 bases are TGCGCCAGCAGTGAGGTGCCGGGGGAAGAGACCCAGTACTTC.

This clone occurred a few times. V usage is TRBV10-3 and J usage is TRBJ2-1; 9 nucleotides line up with TRBD2. The CDR3 is made up of 15 amino acids. Germline assignment: CDR1 ENHRY and CDR2 SYGVKD. The V segment lost 6 bases and the J segment 9 bases; nucleotides outside the gene matches: 12. The CDR3 protein is CAISPTGGGAGEQFF. CDR3 in DNA: TGTGCCATCAGCCCGACTGGCGGGGGGGCCGGTGAGCAGTTCTTC.

This chain connects TRBV15 to TRBJ1-1, with TRBD1 matching over 9 bases. This CDR3 is built from 14 residues. Germline V gene lookup returns CDR1 LNHNV and CDR2 YYDKDF (reference sequence). J lost 1 base, V lost 8 bases, and 5 bases had no gene match. CDR3 in DNA: TGTGCCACCCGACAGGGGGTCTGGAACACTGAAGCTTTCTTT. Translation: CATRQGVWNTEAFF.

CDR3 DNA: TGTGCCAGTAGTATTAGAGGAGAGACCCAGTACTTC. Translating it yields CASSIRGETQYF. The chain has TRBV19 and TRBJ2-5, with D unresolved. Trimming stripped 3 bases from V and 4 bases from J, with 6 bases between. Germline lookup yields CDR1 LNHDA and CDR2 SQIVND (reference sequence). The CDR3 is made up of 12 amino acids.

There are a few counts of this clone. The chain carries TRBV12-3 or TRBV12-4 and TRBJ2-2; D possibly corresponds to TRBD1 (6 bases). Trimming shortened V by 3 bases and J by 14 bases, and 16 bases separated the two germline ends. There are 13 residues in the CDR3. CDR3 sequence: CASSFDRQVGLFF. In DNA, the CDR3 is TGTGCCAGCAGTTTTGATCGACAGGTCGGTCTGTTTTTT.

The chain recombines TRBV16 with TRBJ2-7, with TRBD2 as a possible D gene (5 bases). Trimming took 4 bases from V and 3 from J, leaving 19 bases between them. Germline-derived CDR1 and CDR2 are KGHSY and FQNENV. This CDR3 is 16 amino acids long. CDR3 sequence (DNA): TGTGCCAGCAGCCCGACTACGAGTTTTGTTCTCTACGAGCAGTACTTC. Its translation is CASSPTTSFVLYEQYF.